These 18 T cell receptor beta chains came from one sample sequenced in a study of blood T cell repertoires in COVID-19. Here immunoSEQ multiplex PCR was the method, and the copy in TCRdb shows in-frame clones only, minus some. The sample lists 250,000 to 350,000 clones, roughly 90% occurring once. Sequencing input: peripheral blood. These receptors originate from a woman aged 25 to 39 with COVID-19, enrolled during active disease.

The CDR3 region has the DNA TGTGCCTGGGGCCCCGGGCTAGCGGGAGTTACCGGGGAGCTGTTTTTT. The encoded protein is CAWGPGLAGVTGELFF. The genes are TRBV30 and TRBJ2-2; TRBD2 matches at 10 bases. The CDR3 is 16 residues long. The germline V gene has CDR1 GTSNPN and CDR2 SVGIG (reference sequence). V lost 5 bases and J lost 5; bases outside the gene matches: 11. Based on the CDR3 plus reference TRBV30 and TRBJ2-2, the full variable domain is SQTIHQWPATLVQPVGSPLSLECTVEGTSNPNLYWYRQAAGRGLQLLFYSVGIGQISSEVPQNLSASRPQDRQFILSSKKLLLSDSGFYLCAWGPGLAGVTGELFFGEGSRLTVL.

The chain joins TRBV27 to TRBJ1-2, with 9 bases matching TRBD1. Trimming took 5 bases from V and 6 from J; bases not matched to a gene: 4. This CDR3 comprises 13 residues. Germline lookup yields CDR1 MNHEY and CDR2 SMNVEV (reference sequence). CDR3 coding DNA: TGTGCCAGCAGTCTCCGGGACAGGGATGGCTACACCTTC. This translates into CASSLRDRDGYTF.

This clone was seen only once. This chain links TRBV9 with TRBJ2-7, with 7 bases aligning to TRBD1. Germline assignment: CDR1 SGDLS and CDR2 YYNGEE. V lost 3 bases to trimming and J lost 6 bases; unmatched junction nucleotides: 6. The CDR3 runs 13 residues. Here the CDR3 DNA reads TGTGCCAGCAGCGCCGGGACAGTTGGCGAGCAGTACTTC. This codes for CASSAGTVGEQYF. Full variable domain (rest looked up from reference TRBV9 and TRBJ2-7): DSGVTQTPKHLITATGQRVTLRCSPRSGDLSVYWYQQSLDQGLQFLIQYYNGEERAKGNILERFSAQQFPDLHSELNLSSLELGDSALYFCASSAGTVGEQYFGPGTRLTVT.

The V gene is TRBV19, the J gene TRBJ2-4, with D possibly matching TRBD2 (6 bases). Per the germline V gene, CDR1 is LNHDA and CDR2 is SQIVND (reference sequence). Trimming stripped 4 bases from V and 0 bases from J, with 16 bases between. The length of the CDR3 is 17 residues. The CDR3: CASSRMAGGLAKNIQYF. The CDR3 DNA reads as TGTGCCAGTAGTAGGATGGCCGGAGGGTTAGCCAAAAACATTCAGTACTTC.

CDR3 bases: TGTGCCAGCAGTCTCGGTGGGGGGACCTACGAGCAGTACTTC. Its protein product is CASSLGGGTYEQYF. The V call is TRBV6-2 or TRBV6-3, the J call TRBJ2-7, with a possible D match to TRBD2 (6 bases). V lost 5 bases to trimming and J lost 2 bases, with 13 bases between them. Germline CDR1 MNHEY, CDR2 SVGEGT. The CDR3 is made up of 14 amino acids.

The chain has TRBV28 and TRBJ1-2; D not certain. Germline CDR1 is MDHEN and CDR2 is SYDVKM. This CDR3 region has 13 residues. V shed 3 bases and J shed 4 bases, with 9 bases lying between them. The CDR3 DNA follows: TGTGCCAGCAGTTTTGGCCAATCCTATGGCTACACCTTC. Its translation: CASSFGQSYGYTF.

This chain links TRBV5-6 with TRBJ1-1; D remains unclear. Trimming took 2 bases from V and 9 from J, leaving 17 bases between them. There are 14 residues in the CDR3. CDR1 and CDR2 (germline): SGHDT, YYEEEE. CDR3 DNA: TGTGCCAGCAGCTTCCGGGTCTCCGAAATTAAAGCTTTCTTT. Its translation is CASSFRVSEIKAFF.

This clone was seen only once. V usage is TRBV30 and J usage is TRBJ2-3; tentatively, D is TRBD1 (6 bases). This CDR3 has 15 amino acids. Germline V gene lookup returns CDR1 GTSNPN and CDR2 SVGIG (reference sequence). Trimming removed 0 bases at V and 0 bases at J, with 10 bases between. CDR3: CAWSVDRWSTDTQYF. The CDR3 bases are TGTGCCTGGAGTGTAGACAGGTGGAGCACAGATACGCAGTATTTT.

Note on this clone: The sample carries other DNA sequences with the same CDR3. This chain links TRBV6-2 or TRBV6-3 with TRBJ2-7; 10 nucleotides match TRBD1. CDR1 and CDR2 (germline): MNHEY, SVGEGT. The CDR3 spans 14 residues. Germline trimming cut 2 bases from V and 2 bases from J; bases unmatched to any gene: 0. CDR3: CASSYGQGAYEQYF. The CDR3 DNA follows: TGTGCCAGCAGTTACGGACAGGGGGCCTACGAGCAGTACTTC.

The rearrangement links TRBV20-1 to TRBJ2-1, with D perhaps matching TRBD1 (7 bases). Trimming left V 5 bases short and J 9 bases short, with 11 bases between. This CDR3 contains 11 residues. CDR1 and CDR2 (germline): DFQATT, SNEGSKA (reference sequence). This chain's CDR3 is CSAAQGGEQFF. CDR3 DNA sequence: TGCAGTGCTGCCCAGGGGGGTGAGCAGTTCTTC.

The chain joins TRBV7-9 to TRBJ1-4; D not certain. Trimming removed 8 bases from V and 7 bases from J, with 11 bases in between. This CDR3 comprises 12 residues. Germline CDR1 reads SEHNR; CDR2 reads FQNEAQ (reference sequence). The CDR3 is CASAGGAEKLFF. The CDR3 DNA follows: TGTGCCAGCGCGGGCGGCGCTGAAAAACTGTTTTTT.

The rearrangement links TRBV10-1 to TRBJ2-3; TRBD1 aligns across 7 bases. Germline lookup yields CDR1 WNHNN and CDR2 SYGVQD (reference sequence). V lost 5 bases, J lost 7 bases, and 6 bases stayed unmatched. The CDR3 is made up of 13 amino acids. The CDR3 sequence is CASSWTGSYTQYF. The CDR3 DNA follows: TGCGCCAGCAGTTGGACAGGCTCCTATACGCAGTATTTT.

The rearrangement uses TRBV19 and TRBJ2-7; D is unresolved. The length of the CDR3 is 15 residues. Germline V gene sequence: CDR1 LNHDA, CDR2 SQIVND (reference sequence). Trimming took off 3 bases at V and 5 bases at J, with 17 bases between the two ends. In DNA, the CDR3 is TGTGCCAGTAGTATCTGGGCAGCTACCGTCGACGAGCAGTACTTC. It is translated as CASSIWAATVDEQYF.

J is TRBJ2-1 and V is TRBV28, with 10 bases identical to TRBD1. The CDR3 is 16 residues long. The germline V gene encodes CDR1 MDHEN and CDR2 SYDVKM. V lost 3 bases and J lost 0; bases outside the gene matches: 2. CDR3 amino acids: CASSFRDRGSYNEQFF. As DNA, the CDR3 is TGTGCCAGCAGTTTCCGGGACAGGGGCTCCTACAATGAGCAGTTCTTC. Supplemented by reference TRBV28 and TRBJ2-1, the full variable domain reads DVKVTQSSRYLVKRTGEKVFLECVQDMDHENMFWYRQDPGLGLRLIYFSYDVKMKEKGDIPEGYSVSREKKERFSLILESASTNQTSMYLCASSFRDRGSYNEQFFGPGTRLTVL.

Here the CDR3 DNA reads TGTGCCAGCAGTGAAGAGCCGCGGGTTACTGGAAACACCATATATTTT. Translating gives CASSEEPRVTGNTIYF. The rearrangement joins TRBV2 to TRBJ1-3; D is unclear. Germline lookup yields CDR1 SNHLY and CDR2 FYNNEI. The CDR3 covers 16 residues. V dropped 1 base and J dropped 2 bases, with 12 bases sitting between them.

The rearrangement joins TRBV7-2 to TRBJ1-4, with 9 nucleotides matching TRBD1. Trimming at V came to 4 bases and at J to 8 bases, leaving 8 bases not matched to a gene. The germline V gene encodes CDR1 SGHTA and CDR2 FQGNSA. This CDR3 comprises 15 residues. The chain's CDR3 is CASSSQGQGGEKLFF. As DNA, the CDR3 is TGTGCCAGCAGCTCCCAGGGACAGGGAGGGGAAAAACTGTTTTTT.

The rearrangement uses TRBV7-8 and TRBJ1-5; D is perhaps TRBD1 (5 bases). CDR1 is SGHVS and CDR2 is FQNEAQ in the germline V gene. The CDR3 consists of 15 residues. With 2 bases removed from V and 5 bases from J, the gap between germline ends came to 13 bases. The CDR3 region is CASSLSLPGYQPQHF. CDR3 sequence (DNA): TGTGCCAGCAGCTTATCCCTTCCAGGGTATCAGCCCCAGCATTTT.

The CDR3 bases are TGTGCCAGCAGTCCTCGGGGTTCCTACGAGCAGTACTTC. As protein: CASSPRGSYEQYF. The V gene is TRBV27, the J gene TRBJ2-7, with D possibly being TRBD2 (5 bases). Trimming removed 5 bases at V and 1 base at J, with 9 bases between. From germline, CDR1 is MNHEY and CDR2 SMNVEV (reference sequence). The CDR3 extends over 13 amino acids.